The rows below give T cell receptor beta chains drawn from one sample of a study of technical replicates of blood from a handful of donors. The repertoire was sequenced with immunoSEQ multiplex PCR; TCRdb's copy has only in-frame clones and lacks some. The data hold over 60,000 clones, with 93% observed a single time. Source material: T cells isolated from PBMCs. The receptors come from a human donor in good health. Each CDR3 is given with its conserved first and last residue. The D gene is left open where the match is weak. Only some rows state a clone size, as once, few, many or a class for expanded clones.

d_call: .
clone_size: .
j_call: TRBJ1-5
v_call: TRBV2
cdr3_aa: CASATGFIQDQPQHF
cdr3_nt: TGTGCCAGCGCAACAGGGTTTATTCAGGATCAGCCCCAGCATTTT

d_call: TRBD1
clone_size: .
j_call: TRBJ2-7
v_call: TRBV2
cdr3_aa: CASSPGQAWGYEQYF
cdr3_nt: TGTGCCAGCAGCCCAGGACAGGCTTGGGGCTACGAGCAGTACTTC

d_call: TRBD2
clone_size: .
j_call: TRBJ2-5
v_call: TRBV28
cdr3_aa: CASSPMGRAETQYF
cdr3_nt: TGTGCCAGCAGTCCTATGGGGAGGGCTGAGACCCAGTACTTC

d_call: TRBD2
clone_size: .
j_call: TRBJ2-5
v_call: TRBV19
cdr3_aa: CASSNPWTSLDQETQYF
cdr3_nt: TGTGCCAGTAGTAACCCATGGACTAGTTTGGACCAAGAGACCCAGTACTTC

d_call: .
clone_size: .
j_call: TRBJ1-2
v_call: TRBV2
cdr3_aa: CASSVRGYGYTF
cdr3_nt: TGTGCCAGCAGTGTACGGGGCTATGGCTACACCTTC

d_call: TRBD1
clone_size: once
j_call: TRBJ1-3
v_call: TRBV7-9
cdr3_aa: CASRSDRESGNTIYF
cdr3_nt: TGTGCCAGCAGATCTGACAGGGAGTCTGGAAACACCATATATTTT

d_call: .
clone_size: .
j_call: TRBJ2-3
v_call: TRBV4-1
cdr3_aa: CASSQGTSSRADTQYF
cdr3_nt: TGCGCCAGCAGCCAAGGCACTAGCTCTAGGGCAGATACGCAGTATTTT

d_call: TRBD1
clone_size: .
j_call: TRBJ1-5
v_call: TRBV7-9
cdr3_aa: CASSLTGDRGQPQHF
cdr3_nt: TGTGCCAGCAGCTTGACAGGGGATCGGGGTCAGCCCCAGCATTTT

d_call: .
clone_size: .
j_call: TRBJ2-7
v_call: TRBV5-5
cdr3_aa: CASSSNSDRPSYEQYF
cdr3_nt: TGTGCCAGCAGCTCCAACTCCGACAGGCCTTCCTACGAGCAGTACTTC

d_call: .
clone_size: .
j_call: TRBJ1-3
v_call: TRBV19
cdr3_aa: CASILSAGVASGNTIYF
cdr3_nt: TGTGCCAGTATTCTCTCAGCAGGGGTGGCCTCTGGAAACACCATATATTTT

d_call: TRBD2
clone_size: .
j_call: TRBJ2-1
v_call: TRBV7-9
cdr3_aa: CASSLVASGRSEQFF
cdr3_nt: TGTGCCAGCAGCTTAGTAGCTAGCGGGAGAAGTGAGCAGTTCTTC

d_call: TRBD1
clone_size: .
j_call: TRBJ2-3
v_call: TRBV5-4
cdr3_aa: CASRGDRGADTQYF
cdr3_nt: TGTGCCAGCAGGGGGGACAGGGGCGCAGATACGCAGTATTTT

d_call: TRBD1
clone_size: few
j_call: TRBJ2-3
v_call: TRBV25-1
cdr3_aa: CASTPGGGTDTQYF
cdr3_nt: TGTGCCAGCACTCCAGGGGGCGGGACAGATACGCAGTATTTT

d_call: .
clone_size: few
j_call: TRBJ1-1
v_call: TRBV6-1
cdr3_aa: CASSARQGPTEAFF
cdr3_nt: TGTGCCAGCAGTGCAAGGCAGGGGCCCACTGAAGCTTTCTTT

d_call: TRBD2
clone_size: .
j_call: TRBJ2-1
v_call: TRBV25-1
cdr3_aa: CASSGLRSGRVSNEQFF
cdr3_nt: TGTGCCAGCAGTGGACTACGGAGCGGGAGGGTTTCCAATGAGCAGTTCTTC

d_call: TRBD2
clone_size: .
j_call: TRBJ2-1
v_call: TRBV7-6
cdr3_aa: CASSLVDRLAEHNEQFF
cdr3_nt: TGTGCCAGCAGCTTAGTGGATCGGCTAGCGGAACACAATGAGCAGTTCTTC

d_call: .
clone_size: .
j_call: TRBJ1-5
v_call: TRBV5-8
cdr3_aa: CASSSAGRYSNQPQHF
cdr3_nt: TGTGCCAGCAGCTCCGCAGGGCGTTATAGCAATCAGCCCCAGCATTTT

d_call: .
clone_size: .
j_call: TRBJ2-7
v_call: TRBV11-2
cdr3_aa: CASSLGPRYEQYF
cdr3_nt: TGTGCCAGCAGCTTAGGGCCCAGGTACGAGCAGTACTTC

d_call: .
clone_size: once
j_call: TRBJ2-7
v_call: TRBV5-6
cdr3_aa: CASTDRPTGPTYEQYF
cdr3_nt: TGTGCCAGCACCGATAGGCCGACAGGCCCCACCTACGAGCAGTACTTC

d_call: .
clone_size: .
j_call: TRBJ2-5
v_call: TRBV27
cdr3_aa: CASRGPETQYF
cdr3_nt: TGTGCCAGCAGGGGCCCGGAGACCCAGTACTTC

d_call: .
clone_size: .
j_call: TRBJ1-1
v_call: TRBV28
cdr3_aa: CASREPRVFGTEAFF
cdr3_nt: TGTGCCAGCAGAGAACCCAGGGTATTTGGCACTGAAGCTTTCTTT

d_call: .
clone_size: .
j_call: TRBJ2-7
v_call: TRBV18
cdr3_aa: CASSPQVHEQYF
cdr3_nt: TGTGCCAGCTCACCGCAGGTCCACGAGCAGTACTTC

d_call: .
clone_size: .
j_call: TRBJ2-7
v_call: TRBV6-1
cdr3_aa: CASSDYRGPGYEQYF
cdr3_nt: TGTGCCAGCAGTGATTATAGGGGCCCCGGCTACGAGCAGTACTTC

d_call: .
clone_size: .
j_call: TRBJ1-1
v_call: TRBV2
cdr3_aa: CASEQGLTEAFF
cdr3_nt: TGTGCCAGCGAACAGGGCCTCACTGAAGCTTTCTTT

d_call: .
clone_size: .
j_call: TRBJ1-2
v_call: TRBV27
cdr3_aa: CASSPGGNYGYTF
cdr3_nt: TGTGCCAGCAGTCCGGGGGGAAATTATGGCTACACCTTC

d_call: TRBD1
clone_size: .
j_call: TRBJ2-7
v_call: TRBV5-1
cdr3_aa: CASSLGGTGRYEQYF
cdr3_nt: TGCGCCAGCAGCTTGGGCGGGACAGGGCGCTACGAGCAGTACTTC

d_call: TRBD1
clone_size: once
j_call: TRBJ2-7
v_call: TRBV6-1
cdr3_aa: CASSEVGTGTGEQYF
cdr3_nt: TGTGCCAGCAGTGAAGTAGGGACAGGGACGGGGGAGCAGTACTTC

d_call: TRBD2
clone_size: .
j_call: TRBJ2-7
v_call: TRBV7-9
cdr3_aa: CASRYTSVYEQYF
cdr3_nt: TGTGCCAGCAGATATACTAGCGTCTACGAGCAGTACTTC

d_call: .
clone_size: .
j_call: TRBJ2-5
v_call: TRBV5-1
cdr3_aa: CASSLDPGPARTQYF
cdr3_nt: TGCGCCAGCAGCTTGGATCCGGGTCCGGCCCGGACCCAGTACTTC

d_call: TRBD2
clone_size: .
j_call: TRBJ2-7
v_call: TRBV10-1
cdr3_aa: CASSEAGASYEQYF
cdr3_nt: TGCGCCAGCAGTGAGGCGGGAGCCTCCTACGAGCAGTACTTC

d_call: .
clone_size: .
j_call: TRBJ1-1
v_call: TRBV28
cdr3_aa: CASSPRTVMPQPFF
cdr3_nt: TGTGCCAGCAGTCCACGCACAGTTATGCCCCAACCTTTCTTT

d_call: TRBD1
clone_size: .
j_call: TRBJ1-2
v_call: TRBV5-4
cdr3_aa: CASSRDRANYGYTF
cdr3_nt: TGTGCCAGCAGCCGAGACAGGGCCAACTATGGCTACACCTTC

d_call: .
clone_size: .
j_call: TRBJ1-4
v_call: TRBV4-1
cdr3_aa: CASSLFGEKLFF
cdr3_nt: TGCGCCAGCAGCCTATTCGGGGAAAAACTGTTTTTT

d_call: .
clone_size: .
j_call: TRBJ2-7
v_call: TRBV11-2
cdr3_aa: CASSHLVGEGPYEQYF
cdr3_nt: TGTGCCAGCAGCCATCTAGTGGGAGAGGGCCCCTACGAGCAGTACTTC

d_call: TRBD1
clone_size: .
j_call: TRBJ1-1
v_call: TRBV5-1
cdr3_aa: CASSLTTGSIFHTEAFF
cdr3_nt: TGCGCCAGCAGCTTAACGACAGGGTCGATTTTTCACACTGAAGCTTTCTTT

d_call: TRBD2
clone_size: .
j_call: TRBJ2-1
v_call: TRBV27
cdr3_aa: CASSLLAGHFNEQFF
cdr3_nt: TGTGCCAGCAGCCTTCTAGCGGGACATTTCAATGAGCAGTTCTTC

d_call: .
clone_size: .
j_call: TRBJ1-2
v_call: TRBV2
cdr3_aa: CASSEAPTLIYGYTF
cdr3_nt: TGTGCCAGCAGTGAAGCGCCCACTCTGATCTATGGCTACACCTTC

d_call: .
clone_size: .
j_call: TRBJ1-2
v_call: TRBV6-1
cdr3_aa: CASSERTSYGYTF
cdr3_nt: TGTGCCAGCAGTGAACGGACATCCTATGGCTACACCTTC

d_call: .
clone_size: .
j_call: TRBJ2-3
v_call: TRBV7-6
cdr3_aa: CASSLSGGTDTQYF
cdr3_nt: TGTGCCAGCAGCTTGAGCGGAGGCACAGATACGCAGTATTTT

d_call: TRBD1
clone_size: .
j_call: TRBJ2-6
v_call: TRBV28
cdr3_aa: CASSFRGGTGLEGANVLTF
cdr3_nt: TGTGCCAGCAGTTTCCGAGGCGGGACAGGACTCGAAGGGGCCAACGTCCTGACTTTC

d_call: TRBD2
clone_size: .
j_call: TRBJ2-2
v_call: TRBV5-1
cdr3_aa: CASSLAGLTNTGELFF
cdr3_nt: TGCGCCAGCAGCTTGGCGGGACTAACGAACACCGGGGAGCTGTTTTTT

d_call: TRBD2
clone_size: .
j_call: TRBJ2-3
v_call: TRBV5-4
cdr3_aa: CASSWGLTSTDTQYF
cdr3_nt: TGTGCCAGCAGCTGGGGACTAACGAGCACAGATACGCAGTATTTT

d_call: TRBD1
clone_size: .
j_call: TRBJ2-1
v_call: TRBV5-4
cdr3_aa: CASSFTGGNEQFF
cdr3_nt: TGTGCCAGCAGCTTTACAGGGGGTAATGAGCAGTTCTTC

d_call: TRBD1
clone_size: few
j_call: TRBJ2-7
v_call: TRBV19
cdr3_aa: CASSLKPGQGYEQYF
cdr3_nt: TGTGCCAGTAGTTTGAAACCGGGACAGGGATACGAGCAGTACTTC

d_call: .
clone_size: once
j_call: TRBJ2-7
v_call: TRBV28
cdr3_aa: CASSTPGSSYEQYF
cdr3_nt: TGTGCCAGCAGCACGCCCGGGTCCTCCTACGAGCAGTACTTC

d_call: .
clone_size: once
j_call: TRBJ2-7
v_call: TRBV7-2
cdr3_aa: CASSLDTSASYEQYF
cdr3_nt: TGTGCCAGCAGCTTAGATACCAGCGCCTCCTACGAGCAGTACTTC

d_call: TRBD1
clone_size: few
j_call: TRBJ1-5
v_call: TRBV7-9
cdr3_aa: CASSSRDSPNQPQHF
cdr3_nt: TGTGCCAGCAGCTCCCGGGACAGTCCCAATCAGCCCCAGCATTTT

d_call: TRBD2
clone_size: once
j_call: TRBJ2-2
v_call: TRBV7-6
cdr3_aa: CASSHGILADTGELFF
cdr3_nt: TGTGCCAGCAGCCATGGAATACTAGCGGACACCGGGGAGCTGTTTTTT

d_call: .
clone_size: .
j_call: TRBJ2-3
v_call: TRBV29-1
cdr3_aa: CSVGLGIDTQYF
cdr3_nt: TGCAGCGTTGGGCTCGGGATCGATACGCAGTATTTT

d_call: .
clone_size: .
j_call: TRBJ2-6
v_call: TRBV5-1
cdr3_aa: CASSLDPGNGANVLTF
cdr3_nt: TGCGCCAGCAGCTTGGATCCGGGGAACGGGGCCAACGTCCTGACTTTC

d_call: .
clone_size: .
j_call: TRBJ1-5
v_call: TRBV2
cdr3_aa: CASRGGPVNQPQHF
cdr3_nt: TGTGCCAGCCGGGGGGGTCCGGTTAATCAGCCCCAGCATTTT

d_call: TRBD1
clone_size: .
j_call: TRBJ1-4
v_call: TRBV11-3
cdr3_aa: CASSLDRVNEKLFF
cdr3_nt: TGTGCCAGCAGCCTCGACAGGGTAAATGAAAAACTGTTTTTT

d_call: TRBD1
clone_size: .
j_call: TRBJ1-1
v_call: TRBV5-6
cdr3_aa: CASSLVGQPSEAFF
cdr3_nt: TGTGCCAGCAGCTTAGTGGGACAGCCCTCTGAAGCTTTCTTT